The entry below describes one TCR beta chain. The data originate from a study of blood T cell repertoires in COVID-19. Unmatched junction bases numbered 3, after V lost 0 bases and J lost 3 bases. The CDR3 length is 14 residues. Germline CDR1 is SGHRS and CDR2 is YFSETQ. In the authors' methods: Using reference gene primer amplification, nucleated cell counts were estimated. Sequencing was performed with immunoSEQ multiplex PCR; in TCRdb, only in-frame clones are kept and a portion is missing. The V and J calls and clone size were taken over from that table, and D and trimming were inferred from the DNA. Seen here are under 200,000 clones, 70% to 90% observed once, and the top ten hold around 9.9%.

This chain joins TRBV5-1 and TRBJ2-7, with 7 nucleotides matching TRBD1. Sequencing was performed on peripheral blood. The clonotype originates from a woman aged 55-70 years with COVID-19, enrolled during active disease. CDR3 in amino acids: CASSLVGQDYEQYF. The CDR3 region has the DNA TGCGCCAGCAGCTTGGTTGGACAGGACTACGAGCAGTACTTC.